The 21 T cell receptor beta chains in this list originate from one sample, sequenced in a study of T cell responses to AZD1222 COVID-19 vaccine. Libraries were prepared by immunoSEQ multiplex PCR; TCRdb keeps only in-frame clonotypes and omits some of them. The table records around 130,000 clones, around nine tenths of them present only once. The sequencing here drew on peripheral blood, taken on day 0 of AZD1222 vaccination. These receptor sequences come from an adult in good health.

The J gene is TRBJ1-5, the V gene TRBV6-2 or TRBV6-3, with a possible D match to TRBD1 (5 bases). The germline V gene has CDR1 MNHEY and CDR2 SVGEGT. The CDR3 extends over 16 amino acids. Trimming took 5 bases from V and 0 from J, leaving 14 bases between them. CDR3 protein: CASSDGQAYSNQPQHF. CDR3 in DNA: TGTGCCAGCAGTGACGGACAAGCCTATAGCAATCAGCCCCAGCATTTT.

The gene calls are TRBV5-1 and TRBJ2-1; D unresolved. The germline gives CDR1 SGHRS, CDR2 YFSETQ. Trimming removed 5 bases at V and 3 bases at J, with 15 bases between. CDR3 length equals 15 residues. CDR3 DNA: TGCGCCAGCAGGTCGGCAGCCCAAATCTACAATGAGCAGTTCTTC. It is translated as CASRSAAQIYNEQFF.

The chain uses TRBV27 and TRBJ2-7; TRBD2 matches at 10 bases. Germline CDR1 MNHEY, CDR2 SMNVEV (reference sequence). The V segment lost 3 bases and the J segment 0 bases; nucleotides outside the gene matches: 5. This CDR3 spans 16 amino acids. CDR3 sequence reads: CASSFRGLAASYEQYF. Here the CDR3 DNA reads TGTGCCAGCAGTTTCCGAGGACTAGCGGCCTCCTACGAGCAGTACTTC.

Here the CDR3 reads CASRGTVNTEAFF. The CDR3 coding sequence is TGTGCCAGCAGAGGGACAGTGAACACTGAAGCTTTCTTT. The chain recombines TRBV6-5 with TRBJ1-1; 7 bases line up with TRBD1. The V gene end was trimmed by 6 bases and the J gene end by 0 bases; junction bases not matched to a gene: 1. This CDR3 is built from 13 residues. CDR1 and CDR2 (germline): MNHEY, SVGAGI.

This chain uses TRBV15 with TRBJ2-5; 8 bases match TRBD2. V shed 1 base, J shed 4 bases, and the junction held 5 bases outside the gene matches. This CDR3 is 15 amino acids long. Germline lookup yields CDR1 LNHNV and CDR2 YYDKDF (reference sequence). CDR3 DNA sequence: TGTGCCACCAGCAGAGGGGAGCGGGAGACAGAGACCCAGTACTTC. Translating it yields CATSRGERETETQYF.

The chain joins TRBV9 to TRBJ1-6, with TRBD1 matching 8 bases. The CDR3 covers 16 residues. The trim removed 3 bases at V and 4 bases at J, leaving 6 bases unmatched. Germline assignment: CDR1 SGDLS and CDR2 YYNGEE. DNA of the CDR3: TGTGCCAGCAGCGCCTCAGGGGGCGAGTATAATTCACCCCTCCACTTT. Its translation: CASSASGGEYNSPLHF. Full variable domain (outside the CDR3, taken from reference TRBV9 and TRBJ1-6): DSGVTQTPKHLITATGQRVTLRCSPRSGDLSVYWYQQSLDQGLQFLIQYYNGEERAKGNILERFSAQQFPDLHSELNLSSLELGDSALYFCASSASGGEYNSPLHFGNGTRLTVT.

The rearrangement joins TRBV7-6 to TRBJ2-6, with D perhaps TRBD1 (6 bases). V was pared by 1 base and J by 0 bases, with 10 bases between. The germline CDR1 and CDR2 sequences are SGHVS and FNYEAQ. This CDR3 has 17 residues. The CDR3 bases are TGTGCCAGCAGCTTAGGGACAGCTCTCTCTGGGGCCAACGTCCTGACTTTC. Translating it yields CASSLGTALSGANVLTF.

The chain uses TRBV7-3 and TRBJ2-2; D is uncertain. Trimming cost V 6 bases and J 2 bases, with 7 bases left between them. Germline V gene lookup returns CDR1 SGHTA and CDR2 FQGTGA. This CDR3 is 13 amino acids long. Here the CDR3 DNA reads TGTGCCAGCAGTACTCAAAACACCGGGGAGCTGTTTTTT. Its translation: CASSTQNTGELFF. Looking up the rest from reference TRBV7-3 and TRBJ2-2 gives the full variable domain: GAGVSQTPSNKVTEKGKYVELRCDPISGHTALYWYRQSLGQGPEFLIYFQGTGAADDSGLPNDRFFAVRPEGSVSTLKIQRTERGDSAVYLCASSTQNTGELFFGEGSRLTVL.

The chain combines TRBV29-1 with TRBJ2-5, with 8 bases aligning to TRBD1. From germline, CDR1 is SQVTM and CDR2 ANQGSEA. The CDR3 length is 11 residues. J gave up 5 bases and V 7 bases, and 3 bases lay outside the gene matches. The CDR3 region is CSARTGETQYF. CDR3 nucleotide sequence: TGCAGCGCCCGGACAGGGGAGACCCAGTACTTC.

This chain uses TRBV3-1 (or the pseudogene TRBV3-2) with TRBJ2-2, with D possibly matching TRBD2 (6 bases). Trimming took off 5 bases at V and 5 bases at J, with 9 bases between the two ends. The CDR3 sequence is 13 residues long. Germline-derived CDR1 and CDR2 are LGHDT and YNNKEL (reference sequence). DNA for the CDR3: TGTGCCAGCAGCGGGGGGTGGACCGGGGAGCTGTTTTTT. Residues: CASSGGWTGELFF.

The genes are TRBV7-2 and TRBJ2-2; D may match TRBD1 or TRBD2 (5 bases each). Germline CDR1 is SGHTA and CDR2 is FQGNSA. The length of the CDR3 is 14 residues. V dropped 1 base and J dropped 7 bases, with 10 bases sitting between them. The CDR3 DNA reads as TGTGCCAGCAGCTTAGTGGGGGACGGCGGGGAGCTGTTTTTT. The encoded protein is CASSLVGDGGELFF.

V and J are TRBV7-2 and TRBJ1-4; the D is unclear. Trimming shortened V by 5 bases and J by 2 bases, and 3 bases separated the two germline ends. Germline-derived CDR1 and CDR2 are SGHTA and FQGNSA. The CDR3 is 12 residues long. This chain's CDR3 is CASSPTNEKLFF. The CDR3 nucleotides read TGTGCCAGCAGCCCGACTAATGAAAAACTGTTTTTT.

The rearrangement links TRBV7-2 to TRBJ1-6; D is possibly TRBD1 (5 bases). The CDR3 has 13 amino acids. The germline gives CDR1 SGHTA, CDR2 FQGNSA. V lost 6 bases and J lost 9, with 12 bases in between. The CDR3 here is CASRHQGISPLHF. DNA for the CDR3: TGTGCCAGCAGACACCAGGGTATTTCACCCCTCCACTTT.

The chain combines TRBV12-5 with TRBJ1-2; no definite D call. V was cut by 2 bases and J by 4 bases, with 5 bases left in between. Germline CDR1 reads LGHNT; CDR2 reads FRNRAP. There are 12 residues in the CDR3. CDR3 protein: CASGLIGYGYTF. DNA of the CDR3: TGTGCTAGTGGTTTGATTGGCTATGGCTACACCTTC.

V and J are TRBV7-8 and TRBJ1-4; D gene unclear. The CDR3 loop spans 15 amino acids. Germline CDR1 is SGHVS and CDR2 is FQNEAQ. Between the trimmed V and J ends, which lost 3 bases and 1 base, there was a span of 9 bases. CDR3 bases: TGTGCCAGCAGCTTGAGGACTGGAACTAATGAAAAACTGTTTTTT. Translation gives CASSLRTGTNEKLFF. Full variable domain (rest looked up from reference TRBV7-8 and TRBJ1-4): GAGVSQSPRYKVAKRGQDVALRCDPISGHVSLFWYQQALGQGPEFLTYFQNEAQLDKSGLPSDRFFAERPEGSVSTLKIQRTQQEDSAVYLCASSLRTGTNEKLFFGSGTQLSVL.

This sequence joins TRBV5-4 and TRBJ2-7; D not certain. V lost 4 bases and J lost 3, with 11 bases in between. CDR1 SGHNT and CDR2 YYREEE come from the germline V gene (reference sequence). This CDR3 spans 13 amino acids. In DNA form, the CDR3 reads TGTGCCAGCAGCCTCTCACCCGGCTACGAGCAGTACTTC. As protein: CASSLSPGYEQYF.

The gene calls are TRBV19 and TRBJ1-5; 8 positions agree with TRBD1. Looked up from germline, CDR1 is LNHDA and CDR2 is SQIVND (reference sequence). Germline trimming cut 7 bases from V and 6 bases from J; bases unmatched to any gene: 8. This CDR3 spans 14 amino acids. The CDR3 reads CASTSGGGVQPQHF. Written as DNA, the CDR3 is TGTGCCAGTACCTCAGGGGGCGGTGTTCAGCCCCAGCATTTT.

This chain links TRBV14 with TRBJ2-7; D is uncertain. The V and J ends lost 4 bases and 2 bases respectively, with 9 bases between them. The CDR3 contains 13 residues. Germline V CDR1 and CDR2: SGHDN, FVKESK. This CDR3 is CASSPGQPYEQYF. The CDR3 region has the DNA TGTGCCAGCAGCCCCGGGCAGCCCTACGAGCAGTACTTC.

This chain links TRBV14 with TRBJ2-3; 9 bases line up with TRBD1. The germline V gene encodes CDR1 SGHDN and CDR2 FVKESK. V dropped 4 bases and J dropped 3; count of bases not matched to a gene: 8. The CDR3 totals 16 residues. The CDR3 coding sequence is TGTGCCAGCAGCCCGATGGACAGGGGAATTACAGATACGCAGTATTTT. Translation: CASSPMDRGITDTQYF. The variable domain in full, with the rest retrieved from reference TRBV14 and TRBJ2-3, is EAGVTQFPSHSVIEKGQTVTLRCDPISGHDNLYWYRRVMGKEIKFLLHFVKESKQDESGMPNNRFLAERTGGTYSTLKVQPAELEDSGVYFCASSPMDRGITDTQYFGPGTRLTVL.

The CDR3 DNA follows: TGCGCCAGCAGCTTCGGGAGCTCCTACAATGAGCAGTTCTTC. Translation: CASSFGSSYNEQFF. The chain links TRBV5-1 to TRBJ2-1, with D possibly being TRBD2 (6 bases). The ends were cut back, 2 bases at V and 0 bases at J, with 6 bases in the middle. CDR1 SGHRS and CDR2 YFSETQ come from the germline V gene. CDR3 size: 14 residues.

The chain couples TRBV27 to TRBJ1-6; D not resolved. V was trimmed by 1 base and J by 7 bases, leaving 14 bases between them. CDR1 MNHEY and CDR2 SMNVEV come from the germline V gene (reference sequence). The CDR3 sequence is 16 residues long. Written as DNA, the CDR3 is TGTGCCAGCAGTTTATTCGCAGGAGCCACAAATTCACCCCTCCACTTT. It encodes CASSLFAGATNSPLHF.